This T cell receptor (beta chain) was sequenced during a study of tumor-infiltrating lymphocytes in oesophageal squamous cell carcinoma. Per germline, CDR1 SGHRS and CDR2 YFSETQ. The V gene lost 3 bases and the J gene lost 8 bases, with 17 bases spanning the gap. This CDR3 is 14 amino acids long. Using its own MiXCR run on the PCR reads, TCRdb lists one record per CDR3 protein. The top ten clones hold about 26% of a sample with a few thousand distinct CDR3 sequences, about 15% of them seen once. The receptor was isolated from a male donor with esophageal squamous cell carcinoma. This chain joins TRBV5-1 and TRBJ1-2; TRBD1 is a possible D gene (6 bases). Sequencing was done on a sample of esophageal tumor tissue. CDR3 DNA: TGCGCCAGCAGCTCAGGTGGGGACACGGCCGGCTACACCTTC. This translates into CASSSGGDTAGYTF.